These 17 T cell receptor beta chains came from one sample sequenced in a study of blood T cell repertoires in COVID-19. The method was immunoSEQ multiplex PCR; TCRdb's version includes in-frame clones alone and lacks a portion of them. Of around 100,000 clones listed, around 91% are singletons. Sequenced sample: peripheral blood. These receptors were collected from a man younger than 35 with COVID-19, enrolled during active disease.

V usage is TRBV6-2 or TRBV6-3 and J usage is TRBJ2-4; TRBD2 might be the D (6 bases). Germline V gene lookup returns CDR1 MNHEY and CDR2 SVGEGT. This CDR3 has 16 residues. The ends were cut back, 1 base at V and 4 bases at J, with 14 bases in the middle. In DNA, the CDR3 is TGTGCCAGCAGTTACTTTTCGCGGGGAGAGAAAAACATTCAGTACTTC. Residues: CASSYFSRGEKNIQYF.

V and J are TRBV6-2 or TRBV6-3 and TRBJ1-5, with D perhaps matching TRBD1 (6 bases). The CDR3 length is 14 residues. Germline V CDR1 and CDR2: MNHEY, SVGEGT. Trimming removed 4 bases from V and 4 bases from J, with 11 bases in between. The CDR3 loop reads CASSWETGNQPQHF. In nucleotides, the CDR3 is TGTGCCAGCAGTTGGGAAACAGGGAATCAGCCCCAGCATTTT.

The chain is built from TRBV6-5 and TRBJ1-1, with D possibly TRBD1 on 5 matching bases. V lost 8 bases to trimming and J lost 4 bases, with 17 bases between them. The germline gives CDR1 MNHEY, CDR2 SVGAGI. The length of the CDR3 is 14 residues. In nucleotides, the CDR3 is TGTGCCAGCTCAATGCGGGGACGCGGCACTGAAGCTTTCTTT. Amino acids: CASSMRGRGTEAFF.

For the CDR3, the DNA is TGCAGTGCTAGCAGGGTCGAGCAGTACTTC. This codes for CSASRVEQYF. J is TRBJ2-7 and V is TRBV20-1; D possibly corresponds to TRBD1 (5 bases). Germline V gene data show CDR1 as DFQATT and CDR2 as SNEGSKA (reference sequence). V was pared by 3 bases and J by 6 bases, with 6 bases between. This CDR3 spans 10 amino acids.

The chain employs TRBV7-6 and TRBJ2-7, with 13 bases fitting TRBD2. V shed 5 bases and J 0 bases; nucleotides not matched to a gene: 1. The CDR3 has 15 residues. CDR1 and CDR2 from the germline V gene are SGHVS and FNYEAQ. The CDR3 spells CASSRTSGSSYEQYF. The CDR3 DNA reads as TGTGCCAGCAGCCGGACTAGCGGGAGCTCCTACGAGCAGTACTTC.

The gene calls are TRBV5-4 and TRBJ1-6, with 7 bases aligning to TRBD1. The germline V gene encodes CDR1 SGHNT and CDR2 YYREEE (reference sequence). Trimming cost V 4 bases and J 6 bases; bases outside gene matches: 4. This CDR3 comprises 14 residues. CDR3 region: CASSKQGPNSPLHF. CDR3 bases: TGTGCCAGCAGCAAACAGGGGCCTAATTCACCCCTCCACTTT.

The chain carries TRBV5-1 and TRBJ1-1; a possible D gene is TRBD1 (5 bases). The CDR3 spans 15 residues. Germline values: CDR1 SGHRS, CDR2 YFSETQ. The V end lost 0 bases, the J end lost 4 bases, and 13 bases lay between the germline ends. The CDR3 DNA reads as TGCGCCAGCAGCTTGGACACGTCCACAGGCACTGAAGCTTTCTTT. Encoded protein: CASSLDTSTGTEAFF.

This chain uses TRBV6-6 with TRBJ2-1; TRBD2 agrees at 7 bases. Germline lookup yields CDR1 MNHNY and CDR2 SVGAGI (reference sequence). The ends lost 6 bases at V and 8 bases at J; junction bases unmatched: 10. The CDR3 contains 14 residues. The CDR3 region has the DNA TGTGCCAGCAGGGACACGACTAGCACAGATGAGCAGTTCTTC. It yields the protein CASRDTTSTDEQFF.

The chain is built from TRBV7-6 and TRBJ1-1; perhaps TRBD1 as D (6 bases). Trimming shortened V by 5 bases and J by 2 bases, and 12 bases separated the two germline ends. The germline V gene has CDR1 SGHVS and CDR2 FNYEAQ. The CDR3 runs to 14 residues. CDR3 DNA sequence: TGTGCCAGCAGCGAGGGGGTCCCCAACACTGAAGCTTTCTTT. Translating it yields CASSEGVPNTEAFF.

V and J are TRBV6-4 and TRBJ2-1; a possible D gene is TRBD2 (6 bases). V lost 5 bases to trimming and J lost 6 bases, with 11 bases between them. This CDR3 has 13 amino acids. Germline CDR1 and CDR2: MRHNA and SNTAGT. CDR3 sequence reads: CASSFGSSNEQFF. CDR3 in DNA: TGTGCCAGCAGTTTCGGGAGTAGCAATGAGCAGTTCTTC.

Only a few counts were recorded for this clone. The chain has TRBV21-1 and TRBJ2-4; the table's D call TRBD2 went unverified against the DNA. TRBV21-1 is assigned pseudogene status. The CDR3 runs 20 residues. CDR3 sequence: CASSKVGQTSGRGAKNIQYF. CDR3 DNA: TGTGCCAGCAGCAAAGTGGGGCAGACTAGCGGGAGGGGAGCCAAAAACATTCAGTACTTC.

The chain couples TRBV10-3 to TRBJ1-2; 8 bases fit TRBD1. CDR3 size: 15 residues. The trim removed 0 bases at V and 3 bases at J, leaving 3 bases unmatched. Germline values: CDR1 ENHRY, CDR2 SYGVKD. The CDR3 region is CAISESMDRDYGYTF. DNA of the CDR3: TGTGCCATCAGTGAGTCAATGGACAGGGACTATGGCTACACCTTC.

This chain links TRBV2 with TRBJ1-1; perhaps TRBD1 as D (5 bases). The CDR3 is made up of 13 amino acids. Trimming cost V 3 bases and J 5 bases, with 10 bases left between them. Germline CDR1 and CDR2: SNHLY and FYNNEI. CDR3 protein: CASSDKGRTEAFF. The DNA of the CDR3 is TGTGCCAGCAGTGACAAGGGGAGGACTGAAGCTTTCTTT.

This chain connects TRBV7-2 to TRBJ2-7; 12 bases are a match to TRBD2. There are 14 residues in the CDR3. J gave up 4 bases and V 6 bases, and 4 bases lay outside the gene matches. Germline V CDR1 and CDR2: SGHTA, FQGNSA. CDR3 protein: CASRATSGSYEQYF. CDR3 DNA sequence: TGTGCCAGCAGAGCGACTAGCGGGAGTTACGAGCAGTACTTC.

V and J are TRBV7-8 and TRBJ1-2, with a possible D match to TRBD1 (5 bases). The germline CDR1 and CDR2 sequences are SGHVS and FQNEAQ. Trimming removed 1 base from V and 1 base from J, with 10 bases in between. This CDR3 is built from 15 residues. The CDR3 region is CASSLERGDNYGYTF. CDR3 in DNA: TGTGCCAGCAGCTTAGAACGGGGGGATAACTATGGCTACACCTTC. The variable domain in full, with the rest retrieved from reference TRBV7-8 and TRBJ1-2, is GAGVSQSPRYKVAKRGQDVALRCDPISGHVSLFWYQQALGQGPEFLTYFQNEAQLDKSGLPSDRFFAERPEGSVSTLKIQRTQQEDSAVYLCASSLERGDNYGYTFGSGTRLTVV.

The chain has TRBV5-1 and TRBJ2-1; D may be TRBD2 (6 bases). Trimming left V 2 bases short and J 2 bases short, with 14 bases between. CDR1 is SGHRS, CDR2 YFSETQ, per germline. This CDR3 contains 16 residues. The CDR3 DNA is TGCGCCAGCAGCTTCGACACCGGGAGTGCCTACAATGAGCAGTTCTTC. It specifies CASSFDTGSAYNEQFF. The full variable domain, in which reference TRBV5-1 and TRBJ2-1 provide the parts outside the CDR3, is KAGVTQTPRYLIKTRGQQVTLSCSPISGHRSVSWYQQTPGQGLQFLFEYFSETQRNKGNFPGRFSGRQFSNSRSEMNVSTLELGDSALYLCASSFDTGSAYNEQFFGPGTRLTVL.

The chain joins TRBV29-1 to TRBJ2-1; 16 nucleotides align to TRBD2. V gave up 4 bases and J gave up 0 bases; unmatched junction bases: 3. Germline V CDR1 and CDR2: SQVTM, ANQGSEA. The length of the CDR3 is 17 residues. CDR3 sequence reads: CSVAGLAGGRSYNEQFF. CDR3 nucleotide sequence: TGCAGCGTTGCGGGACTAGCGGGAGGGCGCTCCTACAATGAGCAGTTCTTC.